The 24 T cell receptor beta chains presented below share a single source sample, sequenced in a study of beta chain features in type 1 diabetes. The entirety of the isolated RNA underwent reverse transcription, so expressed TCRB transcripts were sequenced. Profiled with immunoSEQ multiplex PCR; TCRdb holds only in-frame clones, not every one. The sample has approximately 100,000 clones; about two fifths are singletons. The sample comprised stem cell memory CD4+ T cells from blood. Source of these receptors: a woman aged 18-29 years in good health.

The CDR3 sequence is CASSRGTSVRYEQYF. The CDR3 DNA reads TGCGCCAGCAGCCGTGGGACTAGCGTTCGCTACGAGCAGTACTTC. The chain joins TRBV5-1 to TRBJ2-7, with 10 bases matching TRBD2. The CDR3 covers 15 residues. J lost 3 bases, V lost 4 bases, and 7 bases had no gene match. Germline-derived CDR1 and CDR2 are SGHRS and YFSETQ.

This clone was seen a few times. CDR3 loop: CASHRSGANVLTF. In DNA, the CDR3 is TGTGCCAGCCACAGGTCTGGGGCCAACGTCCTGACTTTC. This chain connects TRBV28 to TRBJ2-6; a possible D gene is TRBD1 (5 bases). Per the germline V gene, CDR1 is MDHEN and CDR2 is SYDVKM. With 8 bases removed from V and 1 base from J, the gap between germline ends came to 6 bases. The CDR3 spans 13 residues.

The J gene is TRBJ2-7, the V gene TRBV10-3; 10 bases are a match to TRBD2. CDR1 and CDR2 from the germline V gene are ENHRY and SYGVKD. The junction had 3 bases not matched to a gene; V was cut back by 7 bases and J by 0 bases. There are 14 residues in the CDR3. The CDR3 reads CAITRTSGSYEQYF. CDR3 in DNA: TGTGCCATCACCCGGACTAGCGGCTCCTACGAGCAGTACTTC.

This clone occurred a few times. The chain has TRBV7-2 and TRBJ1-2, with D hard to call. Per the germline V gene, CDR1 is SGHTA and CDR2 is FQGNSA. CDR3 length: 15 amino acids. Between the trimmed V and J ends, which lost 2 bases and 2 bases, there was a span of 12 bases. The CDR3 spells CASSLITGRNYGYTF. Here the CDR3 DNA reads TGTGCCAGCAGCTTAATCACCGGCAGGAACTATGGCTACACCTTC.

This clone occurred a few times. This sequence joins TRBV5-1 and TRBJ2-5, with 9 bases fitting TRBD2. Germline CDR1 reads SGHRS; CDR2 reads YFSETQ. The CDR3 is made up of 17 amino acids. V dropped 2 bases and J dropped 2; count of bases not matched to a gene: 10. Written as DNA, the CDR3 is TGCGCCAGCAGCTTACCGGGAGCTAGCGGGATGCAAGAGACCCAGTACTTC. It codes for CASSLPGASGMQETQYF.

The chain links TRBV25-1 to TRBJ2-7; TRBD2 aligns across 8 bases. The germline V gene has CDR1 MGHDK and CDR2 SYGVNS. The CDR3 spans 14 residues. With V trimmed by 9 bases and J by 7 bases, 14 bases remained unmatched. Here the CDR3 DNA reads TGTGCCAGTACCGGGACTAGGTTTTTGGGGGAGCAGTACTTC. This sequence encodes CASTGTRFLGEQYF.

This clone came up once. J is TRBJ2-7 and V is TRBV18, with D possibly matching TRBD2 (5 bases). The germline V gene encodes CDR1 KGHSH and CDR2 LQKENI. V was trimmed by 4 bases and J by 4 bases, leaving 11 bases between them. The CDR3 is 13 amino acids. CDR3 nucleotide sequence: TGTGCCAGCTCACACGAGAGACTATACGAGCAGTACTTC. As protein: CASSHERLYEQYF.

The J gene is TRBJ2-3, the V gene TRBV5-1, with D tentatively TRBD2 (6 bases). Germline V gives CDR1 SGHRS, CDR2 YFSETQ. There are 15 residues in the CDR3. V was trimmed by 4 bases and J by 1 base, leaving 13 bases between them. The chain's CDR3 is CASSRGGTGTDTQYF. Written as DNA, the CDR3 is TGCGCCAGCAGCAGGGGAGGAACAGGCACAGATACGCAGTATTTT.

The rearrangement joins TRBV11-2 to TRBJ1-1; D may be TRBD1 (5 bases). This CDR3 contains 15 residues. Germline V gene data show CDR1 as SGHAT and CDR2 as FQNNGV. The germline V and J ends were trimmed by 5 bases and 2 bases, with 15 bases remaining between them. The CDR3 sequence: CASSPTRGSNTEAFF. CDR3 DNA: TGTGCCAGCAGCCCCACTCGGGGGTCAAACACTGAAGCTTTCTTT.

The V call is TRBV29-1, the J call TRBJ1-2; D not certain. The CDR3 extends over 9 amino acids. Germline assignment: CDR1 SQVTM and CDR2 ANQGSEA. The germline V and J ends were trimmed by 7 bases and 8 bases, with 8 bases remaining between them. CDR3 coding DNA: TGCAGCGCTCAGAGGGGCTACACCTTC. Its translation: CSAQRGYTF.

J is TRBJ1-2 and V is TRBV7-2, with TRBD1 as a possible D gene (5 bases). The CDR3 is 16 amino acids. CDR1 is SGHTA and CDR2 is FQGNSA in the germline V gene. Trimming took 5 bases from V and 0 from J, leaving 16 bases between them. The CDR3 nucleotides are TGTGCCAGCAGCGACCTCCCGGGGGGGGCTAACTATGGCTACACCTTC. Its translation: CASSDLPGGANYGYTF.

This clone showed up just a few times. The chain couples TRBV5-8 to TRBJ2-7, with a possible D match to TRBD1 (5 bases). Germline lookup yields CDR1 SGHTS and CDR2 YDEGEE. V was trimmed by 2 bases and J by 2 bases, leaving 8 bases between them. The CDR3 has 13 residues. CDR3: CASSLGRAYEQYF. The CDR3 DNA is TGTGCCAGCAGCTTAGGCAGGGCCTACGAGCAGTACTTC.

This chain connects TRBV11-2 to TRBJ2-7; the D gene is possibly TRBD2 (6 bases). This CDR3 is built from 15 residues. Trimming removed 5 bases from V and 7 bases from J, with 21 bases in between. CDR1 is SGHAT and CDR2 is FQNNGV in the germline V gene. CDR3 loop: CASSTRSDGGREQYF. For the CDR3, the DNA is TGTGCCAGCAGCACCAGGTCAGACGGAGGGAGAGAGCAGTACTTC.

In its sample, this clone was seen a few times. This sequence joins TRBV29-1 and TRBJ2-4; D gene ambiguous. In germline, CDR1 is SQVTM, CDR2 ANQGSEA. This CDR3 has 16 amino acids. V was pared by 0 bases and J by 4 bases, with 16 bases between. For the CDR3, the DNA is TGCAGCGTTGAAGACCGTATGGGCCTTATTAAAAACATTCAGTACTTC. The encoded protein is CSVEDRMGLIKNIQYF.

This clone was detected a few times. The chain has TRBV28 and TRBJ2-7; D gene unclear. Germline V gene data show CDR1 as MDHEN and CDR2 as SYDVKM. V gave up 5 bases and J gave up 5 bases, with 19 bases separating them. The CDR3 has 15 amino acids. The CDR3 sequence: CASSGSDGGSHEQYF. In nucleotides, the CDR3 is TGTGCCAGCAGTGGTTCTGACGGCGGTAGCCACGAGCAGTACTTC.

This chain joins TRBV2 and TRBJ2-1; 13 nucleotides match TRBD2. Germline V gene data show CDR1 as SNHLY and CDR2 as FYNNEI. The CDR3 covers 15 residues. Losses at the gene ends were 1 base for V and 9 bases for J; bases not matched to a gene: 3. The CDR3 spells CASSEDGLAGAEQFF. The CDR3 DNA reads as TGTGCCAGCAGTGAAGACGGACTAGCGGGAGCTGAGCAGTTCTTC.

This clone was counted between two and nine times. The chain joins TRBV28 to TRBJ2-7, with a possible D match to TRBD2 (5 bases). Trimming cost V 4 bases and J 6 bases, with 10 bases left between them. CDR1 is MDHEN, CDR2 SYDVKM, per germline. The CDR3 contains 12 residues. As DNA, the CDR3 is TGTGCCAGCAGTTCGAGTCGGGGCGAGCAGTACTTC. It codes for CASSSSRGEQYF.

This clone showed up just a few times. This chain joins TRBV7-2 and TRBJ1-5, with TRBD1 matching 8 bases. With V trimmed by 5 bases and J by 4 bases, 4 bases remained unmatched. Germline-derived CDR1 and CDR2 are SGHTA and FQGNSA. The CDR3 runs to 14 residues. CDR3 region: CASSADRGNQPQHF. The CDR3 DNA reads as TGTGCCAGCAGCGCAGACAGGGGTAATCAGCCCCAGCATTTT.

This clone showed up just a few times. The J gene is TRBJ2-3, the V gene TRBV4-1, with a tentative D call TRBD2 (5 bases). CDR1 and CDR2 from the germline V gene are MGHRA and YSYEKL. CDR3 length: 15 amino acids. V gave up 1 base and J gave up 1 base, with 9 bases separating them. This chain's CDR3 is CASSQGVSGTDTQYF. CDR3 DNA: TGCGCCAGCAGCCAAGGGGTTAGCGGCACAGATACGCAGTATTTT.

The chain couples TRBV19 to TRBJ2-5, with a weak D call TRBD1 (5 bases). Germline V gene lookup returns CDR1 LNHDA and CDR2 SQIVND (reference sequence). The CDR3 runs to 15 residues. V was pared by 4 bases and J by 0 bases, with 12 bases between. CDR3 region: CASSTYHRYQETQYF. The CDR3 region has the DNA TGTGCCAGTAGTACCTACCACAGGTACCAAGAGACCCAGTACTTC.

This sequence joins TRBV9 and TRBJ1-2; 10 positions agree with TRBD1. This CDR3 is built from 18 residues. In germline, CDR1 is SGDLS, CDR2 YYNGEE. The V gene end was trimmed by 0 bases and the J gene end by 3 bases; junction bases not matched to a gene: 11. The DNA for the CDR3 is TGTGCCAGCAGCGTAGGCCCGACAGGGGGCTTCGGGGACTATGGCTACACCTTC. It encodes CASSVGPTGGFGDYGYTF.

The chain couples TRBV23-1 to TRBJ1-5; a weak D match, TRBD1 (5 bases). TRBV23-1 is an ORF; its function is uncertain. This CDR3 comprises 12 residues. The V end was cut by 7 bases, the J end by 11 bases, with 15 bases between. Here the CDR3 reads CASKTDLWSQHF. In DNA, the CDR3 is TGCGCCAGCAAGACAGACCTTTGGTCCCAGCATTTT.

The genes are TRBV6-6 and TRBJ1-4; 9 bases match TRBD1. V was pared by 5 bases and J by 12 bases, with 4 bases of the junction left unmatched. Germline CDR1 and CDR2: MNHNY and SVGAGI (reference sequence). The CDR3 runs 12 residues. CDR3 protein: CASSRQGEQLFF. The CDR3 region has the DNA TGTGCCAGCAGTCGACAGGGGGAACAACTGTTTTTT.

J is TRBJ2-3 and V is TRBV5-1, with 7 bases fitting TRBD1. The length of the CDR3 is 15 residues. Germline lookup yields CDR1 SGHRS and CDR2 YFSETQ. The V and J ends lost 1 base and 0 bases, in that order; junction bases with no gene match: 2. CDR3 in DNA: TGCGCCAGCAGCTTGTGGGACAGAAGCACAGATACGCAGTATTTT. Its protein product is CASSLWDRSTDTQYF. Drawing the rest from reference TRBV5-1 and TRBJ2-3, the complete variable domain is KAGVTQTPRYLIKTRGQQVTLSCSPISGHRSVSWYQQTPGQGLQFLFEYFSETQRNKGNFPGRFSGRQFSNSRSEMNVSTLELGDSALYLCASSLWDRSTDTQYFGPGTRLTVL.